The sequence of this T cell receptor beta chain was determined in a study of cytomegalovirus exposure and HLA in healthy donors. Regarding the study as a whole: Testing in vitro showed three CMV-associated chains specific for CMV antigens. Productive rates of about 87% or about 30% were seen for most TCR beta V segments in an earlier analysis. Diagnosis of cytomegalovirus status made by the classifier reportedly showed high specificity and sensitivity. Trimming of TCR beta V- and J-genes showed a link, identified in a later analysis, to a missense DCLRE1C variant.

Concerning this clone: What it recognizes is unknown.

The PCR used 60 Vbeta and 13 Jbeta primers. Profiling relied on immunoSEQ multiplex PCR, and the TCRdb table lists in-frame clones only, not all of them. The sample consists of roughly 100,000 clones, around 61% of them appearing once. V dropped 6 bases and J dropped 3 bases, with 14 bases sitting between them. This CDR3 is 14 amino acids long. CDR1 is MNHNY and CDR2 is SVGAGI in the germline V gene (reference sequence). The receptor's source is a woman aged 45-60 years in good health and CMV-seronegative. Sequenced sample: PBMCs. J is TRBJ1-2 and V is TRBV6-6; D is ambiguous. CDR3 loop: CASRPQQADYGYTF. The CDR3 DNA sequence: TGTGCCAGCAGACCCCAGCAGGCTGACTATGGCTACACCTTC.